The source of this T cell receptor beta chain is a study of cytomegalovirus exposure and HLA in healthy donors. Primers: 60 Vbeta forward and 13 Jbeta reverse. TCRdb's table, derived via immunoSEQ multiplex PCR, lists solely in-frame clones and lacks some. The sample includes around 90,000 clones, 85% of them seen just once. A note on this clone: The sample has other DNA sequences that encode this CDR3 too.

J was trimmed by 0 bases and V by 5 bases; bases with no gene match: 7. Germline CDR1 and CDR2: MNHEY and SMNVEV (reference sequence). This CDR3 comprises 15 residues. V and J are TRBV27 and TRBJ2-7, with 7 nucleotides matching TRBD2. Sample: PBMCs. The clonotype comes from a man aged 35 to 55 in good health and CMV-seropositive. DNA for the CDR3: TGTGCCAGCAGTCCGACTAGCAGATTCTCCTACGAGCAGTACTTC. Translated: CASSPTSRFSYEQYF.